The subject of this entry is one TCR beta chain. Antigen specificity is unknown. TCRdb's copy holds only in-frame clones and misses some; the assay was immunoSEQ multiplex PCR. The data hold approximately 130,000 clones, with 93% observed a single time. Germline CDR1 GTSNPN, CDR2 SVGIG (reference sequence). The V gene lost 3 bases and the J gene lost 4 bases, with 10 bases spanning the gap. The length of the CDR3 is 12 residues. This specimen comes from a study of T cell responses to AZD1222 COVID-19 vaccine. Study-wide findings and caveats: Clonal diversity was possibly underestimated; the donors were predominantly white British and more often female. Vaccine-related CD4 TCRs covered spike, predominating at 160-218 and 743-854. The reported proportion of spike-specific TCRs targeting unmutated variant regions was nearly half.

The specimen comprised peripheral blood, sampled on day 0 of AZD1222 vaccination. The TCR sequence derives from an adult in good health. The rearrangement uses TRBV30 and TRBJ2-7; perhaps TRBD1 as D (6 bases). CDR3 sequence (DNA): TGTGCCTGGAGGAGGGGGAGTTACGAGCAGTACTTC. It yields the protein CAWRRGSYEQYF.